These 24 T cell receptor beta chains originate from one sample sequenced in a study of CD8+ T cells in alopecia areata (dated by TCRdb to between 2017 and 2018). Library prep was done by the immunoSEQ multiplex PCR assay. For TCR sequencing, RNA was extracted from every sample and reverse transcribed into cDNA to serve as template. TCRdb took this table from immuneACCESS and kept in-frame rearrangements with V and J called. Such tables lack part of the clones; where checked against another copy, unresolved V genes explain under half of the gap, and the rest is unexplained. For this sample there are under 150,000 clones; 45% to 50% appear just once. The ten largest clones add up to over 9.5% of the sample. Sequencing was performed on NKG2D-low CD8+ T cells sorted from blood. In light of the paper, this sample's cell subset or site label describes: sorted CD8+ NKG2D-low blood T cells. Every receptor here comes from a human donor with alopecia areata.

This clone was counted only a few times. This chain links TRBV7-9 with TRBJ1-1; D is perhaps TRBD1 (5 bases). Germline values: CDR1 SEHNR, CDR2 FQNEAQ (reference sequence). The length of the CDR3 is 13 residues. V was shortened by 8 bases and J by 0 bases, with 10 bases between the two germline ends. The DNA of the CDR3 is TGTGCCAGCGGGGGACGGGTGAACACTGAAGCTTTCTTT. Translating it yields CASGGRVNTEAFF.

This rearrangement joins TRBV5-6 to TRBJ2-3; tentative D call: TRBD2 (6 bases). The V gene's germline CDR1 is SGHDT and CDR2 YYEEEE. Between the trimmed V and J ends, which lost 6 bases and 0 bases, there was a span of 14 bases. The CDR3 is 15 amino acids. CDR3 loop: CASNLGGASTDTQYF. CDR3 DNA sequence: TGTGCCAGCAACTTAGGAGGGGCCAGCACAGATACGCAGTATTTT.

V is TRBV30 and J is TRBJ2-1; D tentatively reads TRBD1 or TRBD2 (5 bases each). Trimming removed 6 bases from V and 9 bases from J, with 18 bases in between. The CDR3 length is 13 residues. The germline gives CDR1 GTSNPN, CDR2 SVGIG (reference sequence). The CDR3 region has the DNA TGTGCCTGTGCCGGGACCAGCGTCAGTGAGCAGTTCTTC. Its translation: CACAGTSVSEQFF.

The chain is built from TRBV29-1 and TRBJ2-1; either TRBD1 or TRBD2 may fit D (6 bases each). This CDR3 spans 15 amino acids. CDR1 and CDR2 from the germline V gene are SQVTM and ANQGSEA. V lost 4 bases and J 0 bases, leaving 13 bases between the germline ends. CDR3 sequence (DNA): TGCAGCGTTGTAAGGGGGGCGAGCTCCTACAATGAGCAGTTCTTC. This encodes CSVVRGASSYNEQFF.

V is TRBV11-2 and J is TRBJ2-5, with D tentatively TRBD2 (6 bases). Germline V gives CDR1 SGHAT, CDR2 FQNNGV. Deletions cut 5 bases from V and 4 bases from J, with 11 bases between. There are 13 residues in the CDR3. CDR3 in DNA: TGTGCCAGCAGCCCACCAGCGGGAGAGACCCAGTACTTC. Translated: CASSPPAGETQYF.

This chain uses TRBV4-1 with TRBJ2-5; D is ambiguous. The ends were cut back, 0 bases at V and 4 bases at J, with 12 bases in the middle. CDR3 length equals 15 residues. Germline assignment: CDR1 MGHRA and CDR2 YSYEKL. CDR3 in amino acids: CASSQEPSFGETQYF. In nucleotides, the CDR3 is TGCGCCAGCAGCCAAGAACCGTCCTTTGGAGAGACCCAGTACTTC.

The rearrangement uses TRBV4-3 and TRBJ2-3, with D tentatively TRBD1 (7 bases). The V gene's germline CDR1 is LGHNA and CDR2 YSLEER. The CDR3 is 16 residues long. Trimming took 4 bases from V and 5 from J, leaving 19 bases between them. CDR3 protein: CASSLTIDQGGDTQYF. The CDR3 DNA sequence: TGCGCCAGCAGCCTAACTATTGACCAGGGGGGAGATACGCAGTATTTT.

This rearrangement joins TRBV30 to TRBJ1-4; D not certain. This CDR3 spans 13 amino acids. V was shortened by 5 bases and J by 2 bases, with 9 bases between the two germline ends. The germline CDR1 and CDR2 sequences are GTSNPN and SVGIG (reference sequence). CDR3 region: CAWAFSTNEKLFF. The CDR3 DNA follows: TGTGCCTGGGCCTTTTCTACTAATGAAAAACTGTTTTTT.

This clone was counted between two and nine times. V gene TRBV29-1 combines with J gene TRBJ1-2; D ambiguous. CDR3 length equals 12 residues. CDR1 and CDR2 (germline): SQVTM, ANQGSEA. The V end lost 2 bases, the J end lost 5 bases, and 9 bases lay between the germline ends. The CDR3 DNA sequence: TGCAGCGTTGAATCCGGGGATTATGGCTACACCTTC. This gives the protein CSVESGDYGYTF.

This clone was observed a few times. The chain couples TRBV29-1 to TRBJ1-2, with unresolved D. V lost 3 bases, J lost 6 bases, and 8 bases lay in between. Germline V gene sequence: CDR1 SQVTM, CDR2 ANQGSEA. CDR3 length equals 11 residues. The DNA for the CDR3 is TGCAGCGTTGATATGGTGGATGGCTACACCTTC. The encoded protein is CSVDMVDGYTF. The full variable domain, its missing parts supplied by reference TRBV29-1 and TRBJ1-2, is SAVISQKPSRDICQRGTSLTIQCQVDSQVTMMFWYRQQPGQSLTLIATANQGSEATYESGFVIDKFPISRPNLTFSTLTVSNMSPEDSSIYLCSVDMVDGYTFGSGTRLTVV.

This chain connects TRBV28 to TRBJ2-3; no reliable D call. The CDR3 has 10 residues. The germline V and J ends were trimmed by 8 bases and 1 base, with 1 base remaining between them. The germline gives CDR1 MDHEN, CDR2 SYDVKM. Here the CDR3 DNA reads TGTGCCAGCGGCACAGATACGCAGTATTTT. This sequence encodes CASGTDTQYF.

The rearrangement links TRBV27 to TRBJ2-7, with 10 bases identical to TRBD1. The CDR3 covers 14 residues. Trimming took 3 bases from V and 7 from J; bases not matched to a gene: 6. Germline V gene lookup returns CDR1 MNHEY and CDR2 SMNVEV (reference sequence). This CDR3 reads CASSLDRGIGEQYF. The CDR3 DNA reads TGTGCCAGCAGTTTGGACAGGGGGATAGGTGAGCAGTACTTC.

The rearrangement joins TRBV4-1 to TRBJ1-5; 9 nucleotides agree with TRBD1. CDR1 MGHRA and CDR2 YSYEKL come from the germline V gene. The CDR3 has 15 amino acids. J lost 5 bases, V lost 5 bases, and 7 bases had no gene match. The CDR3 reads CASSIHRDRDQPQHF. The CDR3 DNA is TGCGCCAGCAGCATTCACCGGGACAGGGATCAGCCCCAGCATTTT.

In DNA form, the CDR3 reads TGTGCCAGCAGCGGAAGACAGACTGAAGCTTTCTTT. The encoded protein is CASSGRQTEAFF. V is TRBV9 and J is TRBJ1-1; a weak D match, TRBD1 (5 bases). CDR1 and CDR2 (germline): SGDLS, YYNGEE. The CDR3 has 12 residues. V lost 3 bases and J 5 bases, leaving 8 bases between the germline ends.

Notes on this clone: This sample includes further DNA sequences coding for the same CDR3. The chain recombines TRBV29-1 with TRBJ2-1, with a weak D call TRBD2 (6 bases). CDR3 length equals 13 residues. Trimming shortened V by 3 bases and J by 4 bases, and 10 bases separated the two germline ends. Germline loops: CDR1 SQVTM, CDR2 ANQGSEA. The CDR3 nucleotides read TGCAGCGTTGACGGCGGGGCTTACAATGAGCAGTTCTTC. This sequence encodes CSVDGGAYNEQFF.

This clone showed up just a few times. CDR3 nucleotide sequence: TGTGCCAGCAGTGAAGAGGGACTAGCGGAATACAATGAGCAGTTCTTC. Encoded protein: CASSEEGLAEYNEQFF. This chain connects TRBV7-9 to TRBJ2-1; 11 nucleotides align to TRBD2. The V segment lost 6 bases and the J segment 4 bases; nucleotides outside the gene matches: 8. Looked up from germline, CDR1 is SEHNR and CDR2 is FQNEAQ (reference sequence). CDR3 length equals 16 residues.

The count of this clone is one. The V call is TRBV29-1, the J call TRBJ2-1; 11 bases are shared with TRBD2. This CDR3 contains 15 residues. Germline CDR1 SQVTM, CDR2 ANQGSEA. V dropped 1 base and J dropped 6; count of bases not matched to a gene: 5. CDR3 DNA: TGCAGCGTTGAAGTAGCGGGAGGGCGGCTCAATGAGCAGTTCTTC. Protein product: CSVEVAGGRLNEQFF.

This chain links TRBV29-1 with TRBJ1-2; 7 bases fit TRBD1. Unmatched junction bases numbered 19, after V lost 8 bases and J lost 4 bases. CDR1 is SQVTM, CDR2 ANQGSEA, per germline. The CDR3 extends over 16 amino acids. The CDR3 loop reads CSPFVRGRIVIYGYTF. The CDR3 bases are TGCAGCCCATTCGTGAGGGGGCGTATCGTAATCTATGGCTACACCTTC. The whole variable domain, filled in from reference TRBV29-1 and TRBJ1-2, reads SAVISQKPSRDICQRGTSLTIQCQVDSQVTMMFWYRQQPGQSLTLIATANQGSEATYESGFVIDKFPISRPNLTFSTLTVSNMSPEDSSIYLCSPFVRGRIVIYGYTFGSGTRLTVV.

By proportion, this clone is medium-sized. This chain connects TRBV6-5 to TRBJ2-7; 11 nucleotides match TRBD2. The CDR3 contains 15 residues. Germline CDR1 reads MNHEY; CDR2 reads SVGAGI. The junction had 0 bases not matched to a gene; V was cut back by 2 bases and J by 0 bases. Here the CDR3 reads CASSYTSGSSYEQYF. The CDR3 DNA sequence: TGTGCCAGCAGTTACACTAGCGGGAGCTCCTACGAGCAGTACTTC.

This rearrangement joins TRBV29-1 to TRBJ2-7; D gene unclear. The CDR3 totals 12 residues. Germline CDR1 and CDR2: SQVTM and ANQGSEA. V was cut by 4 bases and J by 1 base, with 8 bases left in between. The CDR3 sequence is CSVGNWSYEQYF. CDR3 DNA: TGCAGCGTTGGCAACTGGTCCTACGAGCAGTACTTC.

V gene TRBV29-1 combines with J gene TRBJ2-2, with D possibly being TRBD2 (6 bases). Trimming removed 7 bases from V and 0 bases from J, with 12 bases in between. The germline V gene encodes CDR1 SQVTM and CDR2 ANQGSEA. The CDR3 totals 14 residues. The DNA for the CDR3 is TGCAGCGCCCTTGGGGGGACGAACACCGGGGAGCTGTTTTTT. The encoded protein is CSALGGTNTGELFF.

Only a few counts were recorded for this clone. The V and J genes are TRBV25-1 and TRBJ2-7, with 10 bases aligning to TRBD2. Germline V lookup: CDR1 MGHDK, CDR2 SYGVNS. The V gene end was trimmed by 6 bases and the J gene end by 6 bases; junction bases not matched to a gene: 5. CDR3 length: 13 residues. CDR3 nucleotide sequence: TGTGCCAGCAGCCGGCTAGCGGGAGTCGAGCAGTACTTC. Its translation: CASSRLAGVEQYF.

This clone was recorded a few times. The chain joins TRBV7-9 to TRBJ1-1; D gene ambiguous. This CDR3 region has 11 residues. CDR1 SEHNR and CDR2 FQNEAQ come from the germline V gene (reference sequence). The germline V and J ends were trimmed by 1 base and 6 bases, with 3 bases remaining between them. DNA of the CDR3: TGTGCCAGCAGCTTAGTTCCTGAAGCTTTCTTT. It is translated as CASSLVPEAFF.

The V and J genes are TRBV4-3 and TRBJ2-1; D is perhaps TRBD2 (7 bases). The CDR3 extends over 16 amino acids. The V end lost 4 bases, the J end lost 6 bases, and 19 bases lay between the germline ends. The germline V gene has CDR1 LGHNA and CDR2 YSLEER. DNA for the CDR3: TGCGCCAGCAGCCGGGACGGACTAGGGGGAGGCAATGAGCAGTTCTTC. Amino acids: CASSRDGLGGGNEQFF.